This is a list of T cell receptor beta chains from one sample in a study of follicular helper T cells after annual influenza vaccination. TCRdb's table, derived via immunoSEQ multiplex PCR, lists solely in-frame clones and lacks some. This sample has thousands of clones, with around four fifths found just once. Here the sequenced sample was CXCR5+ CD38- circulating T follicular helper cells from blood, taken on the day of influenza vaccination. These receptors all stem from an adult who received the influenza vaccine. The CDR3 runs from the conserved cysteine through the conserved F or W. A D gene is named only where the DNA matches it firmly. A clone size is listed for some rows: how often the clone was seen (once, few, many), or a class if it is expanded.

j_call: TRBJ1-1
clone_size: .
v_call: TRBV7-8
d_call: .
cdr3_nt: TGTGCCAGCAGTGTGCGGGCGGGATTGAACACTGAAGCTTTCTTT
cdr3_aa: CASSVRAGLNTEAFF

j_call: TRBJ2-2
clone_size: .
v_call: TRBV21-1
d_call: .
cdr3_nt: TGTGCCAGCAGCGTAATAGCGGGGGGGCACGGGGAGCTGTTTTTT
cdr3_aa: CASSVIAGGHGELFF

j_call: TRBJ1-1
clone_size: .
v_call: TRBV14
d_call: .
cdr3_nt: TGTGCCAGCAGCCAAGTAATGGGGGGAGGAAACACTGAAGCTTTCTTT
cdr3_aa: CASSQVMGGGNTEAFF

j_call: TRBJ2-3
clone_size: .
v_call: TRBV6-5
d_call: .
cdr3_nt: TGTGCCAGCAAAGTCGGCTATAGCACAGATACGCAGTATTTT
cdr3_aa: CASKVGYSTDTQYF

j_call: TRBJ1-2
clone_size: once
v_call: TRBV5-4
d_call: .
cdr3_nt: TGTGCCAGCAGCTTCCTCGGGGCCCAGACGAACTATGGCTACACCTTC
cdr3_aa: CASSFLGAQTNYGYTF

j_call: TRBJ2-5
clone_size: once
v_call: TRBV7-2
d_call: TRBD2
cdr3_nt: TGTGCCAGCAGCGCCGTCCCGGGGGGGGGTGTGCAAGAGACCCAGTACTTC
cdr3_aa: CASSAVPGGGVQETQYF

j_call: TRBJ2-3
clone_size: .
v_call: TRBV29-1
d_call: TRBD2
cdr3_nt: TGCAGCGGGGGGACTAGCGGGGCAACAGGTACGCAGTATTTT
cdr3_aa: CSGGTSGATGTQYF

j_call: TRBJ2-5
clone_size: .
v_call: TRBV5-4
d_call: TRBD2
cdr3_nt: TGTGCCAGCAGCTTGGAAATAGCGGGGGTCACAGAGACCCAGTACTTC
cdr3_aa: CASSLEIAGVTETQYF

j_call: TRBJ2-1
clone_size: .
v_call: TRBV7-8
d_call: .
cdr3_nt: TGTGCCAGCAGCTTAATCCGGGGCCCAAATGAGCAGTTCTTC
cdr3_aa: CASSLIRGPNEQFF

j_call: TRBJ2-3
clone_size: .
v_call: TRBV18
d_call: TRBD2
cdr3_nt: TGTGCCAGCTCGGGAGGGGGCACAGATACGCAGTATTTT
cdr3_aa: CASSGGGTDTQYF

j_call: TRBJ2-1
clone_size: .
v_call: TRBV7-6
d_call: TRBD2
cdr3_nt: TGTGCCAGCAGCTCGTCTTGGGCGGGGGGGAAAAATGAGCAGTTCTTC
cdr3_aa: CASSSSWAGGKNEQFF

j_call: TRBJ2-3
clone_size: .
v_call: TRBV10-3
d_call: TRBD2
cdr3_nt: TGTGCCATCAGCCGGGGGACTAGCGGCACAGATACGCAGTATTTT
cdr3_aa: CAISRGTSGTDTQYF

j_call: TRBJ1-2
clone_size: .
v_call: TRBV7-2
d_call: .
cdr3_nt: TGTGCCAGCAGCTTAAATCCAGGGGTAGCCTATGGCTACACCTTC
cdr3_aa: CASSLNPGVAYGYTF

j_call: TRBJ2-5
clone_size: .
v_call: TRBV5-1
d_call: TRBD2
cdr3_nt: TGCGCCAGCAGCGTACGGACTAGTTTGGAGACCCAGTACTTC
cdr3_aa: CASSVRTSLETQYF

j_call: TRBJ2-3
clone_size: .
v_call: TRBV5-1
d_call: .
cdr3_nt: TGCGCCAGCTCCCAGGGAGACCCCAGCACAGATACGCAGTATTTT
cdr3_aa: CASSQGDPSTDTQYF

j_call: TRBJ2-1
clone_size: .
v_call: TRBV5-5
d_call: .
cdr3_nt: TGTGCCAGCAGCTTGACAGGAGGATACAATGAGCAGTTCTTC
cdr3_aa: CASSLTGGYNEQFF

j_call: TRBJ2-7
clone_size: few
v_call: TRBV5-1
d_call: TRBD1
cdr3_nt: TGCGCCAGCAGCTTGGGTGGGACAGGTCCGGCCGAGCAGTACTTC
cdr3_aa: CASSLGGTGPAEQYF

j_call: TRBJ2-1
clone_size: .
v_call: TRBV27
d_call: TRBD2
cdr3_nt: TGTGCCAGCAGTTTAGGGAGGGGCTGGTTCTTC
cdr3_aa: CASSLGRGWFF

j_call: TRBJ2-5
clone_size: .
v_call: TRBV7-7
d_call: .
cdr3_nt: TGTGCCAGCAGCTTAGACGTGGGGGAGACCCAGTACTTC
cdr3_aa: CASSLDVGETQYF